One TCR beta chain is described in this entry. No antigen is known for it. 13 Jbeta primers and 60 Vbeta primers were used for the PCR. The repertoire was sequenced with immunoSEQ multiplex PCR; TCRdb's copy has only in-frame clones and lacks some. The sample gives 200,000 to 250,000 clones, roughly three quarters of which show up once; about 1.8% is in the top ten. This sample is part of a study of cytomegalovirus exposure and HLA in healthy donors. Germline assignment: CDR1 SEHNR and CDR2 FQNEAQ (reference sequence). CDR3 size: 14 residues. V lost 2 bases and J lost 5, with 12 bases in between. General observations from the study: Presence/absence analyses assumed roughly uniform sequencing depth across donors. The study had only CMV serostatus as immune exposure information. Association with HLA alleles at 0.05 false discovery rate was found for approximately 18,000 TCR beta sequences in a later analysis.

The chain has TRBV7-9 and TRBJ1-1; tentatively, D is TRBD1 (6 bases). Sequencing input: PBMCs. The clonotype comes from a man between 45 and 60 years old in good health and CMV-seronegative. CDR3 sequence (DNA): TGTGCCAGCAGCTTATTTGGTACAGGGACTGAAGCTTTCTTT. Translating it yields CASSLFGTGTEAFF.